This entry features one T cell receptor beta chain sequence. Three rounds of nested PCR, following a modified ARM-PCR protocol, produced the TCRbeta library. Each CDR3 protein is one row after TCRdb ran MiXCR on the multiplex PCR reads. The table records tens of thousands of distinct CDR3 sequences, roughly two thirds of them present only once. This record comes from a study of tumor and adjacent non-tumor tissue in lung cancer. Between the trimmed V and J ends, which lost 5 bases and 9 bases, there was a span of 14 bases. The V gene's germline CDR1 is SGHDT and CDR2 YYEEEE. This CDR3 comprises 12 residues. This sample's RNA came from whole unsorted tissue. The normal lung tissue was taken more than 3 cm from the tumor edge.

The receptor comes from a man between 65 and 85 years old with non-small cell lung cancer. The chain joins TRBV5-6 to TRBJ1-2; D unresolved. The specimen sequenced was distant non-tumor lung tissue. Here the CDR3 DNA reads TGTGCCAGCAGATTATTAGAGGAAAGCTACACCTTC. It codes for CASRLLEESYTF.